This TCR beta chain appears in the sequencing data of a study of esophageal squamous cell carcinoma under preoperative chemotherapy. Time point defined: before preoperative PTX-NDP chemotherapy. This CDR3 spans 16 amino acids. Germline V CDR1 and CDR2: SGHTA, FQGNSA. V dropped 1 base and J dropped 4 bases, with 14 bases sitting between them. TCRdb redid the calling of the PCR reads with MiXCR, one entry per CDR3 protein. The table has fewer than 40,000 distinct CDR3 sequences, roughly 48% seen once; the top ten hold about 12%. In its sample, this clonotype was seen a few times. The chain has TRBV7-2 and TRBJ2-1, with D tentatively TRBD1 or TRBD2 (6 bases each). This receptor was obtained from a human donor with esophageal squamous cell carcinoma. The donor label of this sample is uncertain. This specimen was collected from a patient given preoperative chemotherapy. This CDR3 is CASSLEVGGGYNEQFF. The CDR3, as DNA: TGTGCCAGCAGCTTAGAGGTTGGAGGGGGGTACAATGAGCAGTTCTTC.